This TCR beta chain was sequenced for a study of shared clonotypes between healthy human individuals. This clone has just a few counts. Its cognate antigen is unknown. Notes on the study in general: The represented genetic and exposure-history diversity was limited by the small number of donors. Memory subsets generally showed smaller estimated richness than naive subsets did.

A CD45RA+ naive subset and a CD45RA-negative memory subset were split from CD4+ cells. CDR1 and CDR2 from the germline V gene are LNHDA and SQIVND (reference sequence). This CDR3 has 15 residues. The V end was cut by 3 bases, the J end by 6 bases, with 18 bases between. Here immunoSEQ multiplex PCR was the method, and the copy in TCRdb shows in-frame clones only, minus some. Of about 1 million clones in the sample, about 75% are singletons; the top ten hold roughly 1.4%. The rearrangement links TRBV19 to TRBJ2-7; no firm D call. The sample taken for sequencing was memory CD4+ T cells sorted from blood. Subset noted: CD45RA-negative fraction. This receptor was identified in a young man in good health. CDR3 residues: CASSINPDPLAEQYF. The CDR3 DNA sequence: TGTGCCAGTAGTATTAACCCAGACCCCCTGGCCGAGCAGTACTTC.